This T cell receptor beta chain was recorded in a study of human T cells and chemical hapten exposure. Background on the study: An area of 2 cm by approximately 2.1 cm on upper inner arm skin received 2% DPC for sensitization. While the approximately 24-week study was under way, patients received diphenylcyclopropenone on the scalp every week. Small discrepancies in pooled library volume mainly accounted for the varying TCR yields per sample.

MiXCR was run by TCRdb on the RACE reads, yielding one entry per CDR3 protein. The sample records 65,000 to 85,000 distinct CDR3 sequences, under 13% being singletons. Findings of the study overall: The formation of large CDR3 similarity clusters by expanded TCRs significantly exceeded that of controls.

The CDR3 is 13 amino acids. Looked up from germline, CDR1 is SQVTM and CDR2 is ANQGSEA. V shed 4 bases, J shed 6 bases, and the junction held 6 bases outside the gene matches. This clonotype was detected a few times. Its antigen is unknown. Time point specified: patch test 1, 2 weeks after DPC sensitization. Treatment given: therapeutic diphenylcyclopropenone sensitization with weekly scalp DPC. V is TRBV29-1 and J is TRBJ2-1; 7 nucleotides agree with TRBD1. The sequenced sample was whole blood, obtained in connection with sensitization to the hapten diphenylcyclopropenone (DPC). The TCR originated in a woman in her fifties or sixties with alopecia areata. Some clones in this sample may be carry-over from other donors' samples. In DNA form, the CDR3 reads TGCAGCGTTGGGGCAGGGGGAGTCAATGAGCAGTTCTTC. Translated: CSVGAGGVNEQFF.